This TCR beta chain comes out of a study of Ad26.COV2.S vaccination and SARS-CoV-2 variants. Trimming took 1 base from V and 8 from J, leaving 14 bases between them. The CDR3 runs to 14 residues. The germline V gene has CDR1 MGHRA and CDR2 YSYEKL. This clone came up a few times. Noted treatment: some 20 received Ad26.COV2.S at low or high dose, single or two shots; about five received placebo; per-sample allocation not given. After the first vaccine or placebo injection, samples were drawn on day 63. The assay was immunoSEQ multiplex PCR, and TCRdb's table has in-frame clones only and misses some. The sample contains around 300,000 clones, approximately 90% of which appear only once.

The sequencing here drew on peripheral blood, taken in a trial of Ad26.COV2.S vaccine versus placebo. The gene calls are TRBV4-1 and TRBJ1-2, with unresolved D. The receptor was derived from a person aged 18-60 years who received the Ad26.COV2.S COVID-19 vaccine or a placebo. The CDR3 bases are TGCGCCAGCAGCCAAGGCTCCGGGAACAAAGGCTACACCTTC. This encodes CASSQGSGNKGYTF.